This TCR beta chain was identified during a study of blood T cell repertoires in COVID-19. Study context: Sources were T cells, B-cell-depleted T cells, or PBMCs; the material itself was cDNA or gDNA.

Germline values: CDR1 SGHTA, CDR2 FQGTGA. The CDR3 has 11 amino acids. V was cut by 5 bases and J by 6 bases, with 8 bases left in between. Per the original data handling: Using reference gene primer amplification, nucleated cell counts were estimated. Clones were read by immunoSEQ multiplex PCR, and TCRdb kept only the in-frame ones, dropping some. The V and J calls and clone size come from that table; D and trimming were worked out from the DNA. The table lists fewer than 300,000 clones, approximately 88% of them singletons. This TCR came from a woman in her thirties or forties with acute COVID-19. J is TRBJ2-7 and V is TRBV7-3, with D possibly matching TRBD1 (5 bases). Sequenced sample: PBMCs or T cells enriched from blood (not recorded which). The CDR3 sequence is CASSLGAEQYF. CDR3 nucleotide sequence: TGTGCCAGCAGCCTAGGGGCCGAGCAGTACTTC.